This TCR beta chain was observed in a study of blood T cell repertoires in COVID-19. At the level of the study: PBMCs, B-cell-depleted T cells, or T cells provided the cDNA or gDNA that made up the material.

For this clone: At one end the junction does not follow the germline gene, possibly because of a read error.

CDR3 size: 14 residues. Germline assignment: CDR1 SNHLY and CDR2 FYNNEI. Per the original data handling: How many nucleated cells were present was estimated from reference gene primer amplification. Clones were sequenced by immunoSEQ multiplex PCR, and TCRdb holds only the in-frame ones, with some missing. The V and J calls and the clone size are those of that table, but D and trimming were determined from the DNA. The table lists 200,000 to 250,000 clones, around 83% of them singletons. The chain links TRBV2 to TRBJ2-7; 11 positions match TRBD2. This sequence was found in a man between 45 and 60 years old with active or convalescent COVID-19. The specimen was peripheral blood. The CDR3 coding sequence is TGTGCCAGCAGCCGGGGGGTAGCGGGAGGGCCAAGCAACTTC. Encoded protein: CASSRGVAGGPSNF.